This entry describes one T cell receptor (beta chain). The antigen this receptor binds is unknown. Base-call qualities are not available, and no considerably larger clone is one nucleotide away. From the cysteine up to the phenylalanine, the CDR3 has a length of 14 residues. This entry keeps only the CDR3 DNA: 42 bases, framed from base 1. V was cut back by 0 bases and J by 12 bases, leaving a gap of 14 bases between them. CDR1 and CDR2, per the germline V gene, are LGHNA and YSLEER. Each PCR received spiked-in synthetic TCR analog templates so that absolute template abundance could be estimated from read counts. TCRbeta CDR3 regions were amplified from genomic DNA with bias-controlled V and J gene primers using the immunoSEQ assay. Sequencing of rearranged TCRbeta segments was performed at approximately 20X coverage. The original pipeline was this. Clustering was used to correct sequencing errors, and CDR3s were annotated against IMGT so that V, D and J genes could be assigned. Downstream analyses used only productive TCRbeta rearrangements, leaving out any out-of-frame or stop-codon sequences. To compute clonality, Shannon entropy was normalized by the log of the number of unique productive sequences and then subtracted from one. Clones differing between time points or between blood and tumor were identified by Fisher's exact test with Benjamini-Hochberg correction at adjusted p below 0.01. Not all clones reach the TCRdb copy of this immuneACCESS table, which keeps in-frame sequences only. Checked studies attribute under half of the gap to unresolved V genes and leave the rest unexplained. That table supplies the V and J calls and clone size; D and trimming were determined from the DNA. The sample includes about 24,000 clones, with around nine tenths observed a single time. Approximately 2.8% of the sample rests with the top ten.

These data belong to a study of PD-L1 blockade in urothelial cancer (dated by TCRdb to between 2016 and 2019). Concerning the study at large: Every patient began therapy at some point between 2013 and 2015 and was given atezolizumab 1,200 mg intravenously every 3 weeks. About 85% of the roughly 30 patients were males with bladder-origin urothelial cancer, and about 65% of the roughly 30 reported a prior smoking history. An ECOG performance status of 0 or 1 was recorded for the patients, and 0 to 3 prior chemotherapy regimens had been received by the patients. Blood samples were analyzed at 3 weeks after treatment start (second dose) and at 6 weeks after treatment start. Blood samples yielded a median of around 130,000 T cells and more than 80,000 unique TCRs, with median clonality 0.080. An exploratory multi-omic analysis was conducted of the somatic, immune and clinical correlates of response to PD-L1 blockade with atezolizumab in urothelial cancer. Pretreatment tumor samples, along with matched peripheral blood serially collected before and after atezolizumab treatment, were subjected to TCR sequencing. Progression-free survival longer than 6 months counted as durable clinical benefit, and TCR features were additionally tested against both progression-free and overall survival. Whole exome sequencing and RNA sequencing of pretreatment tumors were performed alongside TCR sequencing in the same patients. Several patients achieved durable clinical benefit and approximately 20 did not. Pretreatment blood TCR-seq was available for around 29 patients, at least one posttreatment blood collection was obtained for about 25 patients, and tumor TCR-seq was available for about 25 patients. Overall study outcomes, separate from this receptor: Improved progression-free and overall survival was associated with having pretreatment peripheral blood TCR clonality below the median. Among patients with durable benefit, tumor-associated TCR clones showed greater expansion in peripheral blood 3 weeks after treatment started (n ≈ 21, p = 0.022). Because the sample size was small (n of about 30) and many of the analyses were exploratory, the results are meant to be hypothesis-generating.

A cohort of 25 to 30 patients with locally advanced or metastatic urothelial carcinoma, treated at Memorial Sloan Kettering on a trial protocol, was included. Peripheral blood mononuclear cells were collected from each patient pretreatment and during treatment, giving between 1 and 8 total time points per patient. The Qiagen DNeasy Blood extraction kit was used to purify genomic DNA from total PBMCs and tumor samples. PBMCs were collected pretreatment and during treatment, and were isolated and stored as previously described. The sample here was PBMCs, taken around atezolizumab (anti-PD-L1) treatment. This receptor was identified in a man over 45 with urothelial cancer. The V and J genes are TRBV4-3 and TRBJ2-2; the D segment cannot be called with confidence. CDR3 sequence: CASSQDLGLVKLFF. The DNA sequence is TGCGCCAGCAGCCAAGATCTCGGCCTAGTTAAGCTGTTTTTT.